Shown below are 25 T cell receptor beta chains from a single sample sequenced in a study of regulatory T cells in long-lasting Graves disease. Combining iRepertoire HTBI primers with Arm-PCR of CDR3 regions, the authors built TCR beta libraries. From the multiplex PCR reads, TCRdb called clonotypes with MiXCR, one entry per CDR3 protein. The sample yields approximately 390,000 distinct CDR3 sequences, around 16% seen once. Time point reported: newly diagnosed GD, antithyroid drugs for less than 3 months. Making the TCR library involved RNA that had been extracted from PBMCs. This same sample was also part of a study on T cells in Graves' hyperthyroidism and ophthalmopathy.

Specimen: peripheral blood mononuclear cells (PBMCs), collected at new diagnosis, from a patient treated with antithyroid drugs. These receptors all stem from a woman aged 18-29 years with Graves disease.

The V and J genes are TRBV9 and TRBJ2-2; D remains unclear. V was pared by 0 bases and J by 1 base, with 10 bases between. Germline V gene lookup returns CDR1 SGDLS and CDR2 YYNGEE. This CDR3 is 16 amino acids long. CDR3 in amino acids: CASSVGLSKNTGELFF. Written as DNA, the CDR3 is TGTGCCAGCAGCGTAGGTCTTAGCAAGAACACCGGGGAGCTGTTTTTT.

This clonotype occurred many times. This CDR3 reads CASSEGIAWLRETQYF. CDR3 bases: TGTGCCAGCAGTGAAGGCATTGCCTGGCTTCGGGAGACCCAGTACTTC. V is TRBV6-2 or TRBV6-3 and J is TRBJ2-5; D gene unclear. The CDR3 consists of 16 residues. Germline V gene data show CDR1 as MNHEY and CDR2 as SVGEGT. V was trimmed by 5 bases and J by 5 bases, leaving 21 bases between them.

This clonotype appeared many times. J is TRBJ1-2 and V is TRBV7-3; no clear D gene. CDR1 and CDR2 from the germline V gene are SGHTA and FQGTGA. The CDR3 has 16 amino acids. V was cut by 2 bases and J by 4 bases, with 17 bases left in between. This CDR3 reads CASSLAPAAGGYGYTF. As DNA, the CDR3 is TGTGCCAGCAGCTTAGCCCCGGCAGCCGGTGGCTATGGCTACACCTTC.

This chain joins TRBV27 and TRBJ2-5; D uncertain. The CDR3 covers 14 residues. Germline assignment: CDR1 MNHEY and CDR2 SMNVEV (reference sequence). V shed 3 bases and J shed 11 bases, with 19 bases lying between them. The DNA of the CDR3 is TGTGCCAGCAGTTTTGGCAGCCAGTACAATGAGCAGTACTTC. The encoded protein is CASSFGSQYNEQYF.

This chain links TRBV20-1 with TRBJ2-2; TRBD2 agrees at 10 bases. CDR1 and CDR2 (germline): DFQATT, SNEGSKA (reference sequence). The CDR3 is 14 residues long. The trim removed 5 bases at V and 1 base at J, leaving 1 base unmatched. DNA for the CDR3: TGCAGTGCTTGGACTAGCGGGAACACCGGGGAGCTGTTTTTT. Translation gives CSAWTSGNTGELFF.

Ten or more counts support this clonotype. The rearrangement links TRBV30 to TRBJ1-5, with 7 nucleotides matching TRBD1. The junction had 4 bases not matched to a gene; V was cut back by 1 base and J by 7 bases. This CDR3 spans 13 amino acids. Per germline, CDR1 GTSNPN and CDR2 SVGIG (reference sequence). CDR3 DNA sequence: TGTGCCTGGAGTGGACAGGGTCCCCAGCCCCAGCATTTT. Translation gives CAWSGQGPQPQHF.

This clonotype was detected ten times or more. The gene calls are TRBV5-1 and TRBJ2-5; D may be TRBD2 (6 bases). The germline V gene encodes CDR1 SGHRS and CDR2 YFSETQ. The CDR3 is made up of 15 amino acids. Deletions cut 3 bases from V and 5 bases from J, with 17 bases between. The CDR3 nucleotides are TGCGCCAGCAGCTCGGGGTCGGCTAGCGTGGAGACCCAGTACTTC. Translation: CASSSGSASVETQYF.

This clonotype was picked up many times. The chain has TRBV5-1 and TRBJ2-2; 9 nucleotides match TRBD1. Germline CDR1 is SGHRS and CDR2 is YFSETQ. CDR3 length: 13 residues. Trimming cost V 3 bases and J 6 bases; bases outside gene matches: 0. CDR3 residues: CASSWTGAGELFF. Written as DNA, the CDR3 is TGCGCCAGCAGCTGGACAGGGGCCGGGGAGCTGTTTTTT.

This clonotype was found many times. The gene calls are TRBV2 and TRBJ1-2, with D perhaps TRBD1 (5 bases). The CDR3 is 16 residues long. The V gene lost 6 bases and the J gene lost 0 bases, with 17 bases spanning the gap. The germline V gene encodes CDR1 SNHLY and CDR2 FYNNEI. CDR3 region: CASSLRRDESNYGYTF. CDR3 bases: TGTGCCAGCAGCTTACGCCGGGACGAGTCTAACTATGGCTACACCTTC. Full variable domain (missing parts from reference TRBV2 and TRBJ1-2): EPEVTQTPSHQVTQMGQEVILRCVPISNHLYFYWYRQILGQKVEFLVSFYNNEISEKSEIFDDQFSVERPDGSNFTLKIRSTKLEDSAMYFCASSLRRDESNYGYTFGSGTRLTVV.

At least ten counts were recorded for this clonotype. V and J are TRBV28 and TRBJ1-1, with 10 positions matching TRBD1. CDR3 length equals 11 residues. Germline CDR1 reads MDHEN; CDR2 reads SYDVKM. V was clipped by 8 bases and J by 11 bases; unmatched bases: 5. The CDR3 region has the DNA TGTGCCAGCGGGGACAGGGGTAGGGCTTTCTTT. Encoded protein: CASGDRGRAFF.

This clonotype was seen repeatedly, ten times or more. V usage is TRBV5-1 and J usage is TRBJ2-7; possibly TRBD1 for D (6 bases). CDR3 size: 14 residues. CDR1 is SGHRS, CDR2 YFSETQ, per germline. Trimming removed 4 bases at V and 2 bases at J, with 13 bases between. The CDR3 sequence: CASSAPDRAYEQYF. CDR3 coding DNA: TGCGCCAGCAGCGCTCCGGACAGAGCCTACGAGCAGTACTTC.

This clonotype came up many times. The rearrangement uses TRBV7-8 and TRBJ2-3; no clear D gene. V lost 5 bases and J 6 bases, leaving 9 bases between the germline ends. CDR1 and CDR2 (germline): SGHVS, FQNEAQ. The CDR3 spans 12 residues. The CDR3 DNA is TGTGCCAGCAGCCCTCATTCCGATACGCAGTATTTT. Amino acids: CASSPHSDTQYF.

This clonotype appeared many times. The genes are TRBV28 and TRBJ2-1; possible D gene TRBD2, 6 bases. Germline lookup yields CDR1 MDHEN and CDR2 SYDVKM. With 6 bases removed from V and 1 base from J, the gap between germline ends came to 16 bases. The CDR3 has 16 residues. CDR3 in DNA: TGTGCCAGCAGCCCGTGGGTCGGGAGTTCCTACAATGAGCAGTTCTTC. Protein sequence: CASSPWVGSSYNEQFF.

The sample holds many counts of this clonotype. The genes are TRBV28 and TRBJ1-1; no clear D gene. This CDR3 comprises 14 residues. Trimming took 6 bases from V and 3 from J, leaving 14 bases between them. Germline V CDR1 and CDR2: MDHEN, SYDVKM. Here the CDR3 DNA reads TGTGCCAGCAGAAGGTTGGGAAGGGACACTGAAGCTTTCTTT. Residues: CASRRLGRDTEAFF.

V gene TRBV24-1 combines with J gene TRBJ2-4; D is ambiguous. The CDR3 spans 12 residues. Germline V lookup: CDR1 KGHDR, CDR2 SFDVKD. The V and J ends lost 1 base and 8 bases respectively, with 5 bases between them. The CDR3 coding sequence is TGTGCCACCAGTGATTTTTGGGACATTCAGTACTTC. Translated, it gives CATSDFWDIQYF.

This clonotype was seen at least ten times. This chain connects TRBV6-1 to TRBJ2-2; D is perhaps TRBD1 or TRBD2 (6 bases each). Germline CDR1 reads MNHNS; CDR2 reads SASEGT. The V gene lost 8 bases and the J gene lost 0 bases, with 10 bases spanning the gap. The CDR3 totals 14 residues. DNA of the CDR3: TGTGCCAGCGGGGGGCTAACGAACACCGGGGAGCTGTTTTTT. It encodes CASGGLTNTGELFF.

The gene calls are TRBV25-1 and TRBJ2-1; 8 nucleotides line up with TRBD2. The ends lost 11 bases at V and 7 bases at J; junction bases unmatched: 10. Per the germline V gene, CDR1 is MGHDK and CDR2 is SYGVNS. This CDR3 has 13 amino acids. The CDR3 spells CAVRREDSNEQFF. The DNA for the CDR3 is TGTGCCGTCCGGCGGGAGGATTCTAATGAGCAGTTCTTC.

This chain connects TRBV29-1 to TRBJ2-2; 8 positions match TRBD1. The CDR3 has 14 residues. CDR1 is SQVTM, CDR2 ANQGSEA, per germline. With 5 bases clipped from V and 0 bases from J, the junction kept 2 bases outside the gene matches. The CDR3 sequence: CSVTDRANTGELFF. The DNA for the CDR3 is TGCAGCGTTACGGACAGGGCGAACACCGGGGAGCTGTTTTTT.

This clonotype was counted a few times. The chain recombines TRBV24-1 with TRBJ2-1, with D tentatively TRBD2 (6 bases). The CDR3 extends over 12 amino acids. The germline V gene has CDR1 KGHDR and CDR2 SFDVKD. V lost 1 base and J 9 bases, leaving 6 bases between the germline ends. The CDR3 DNA follows: TGTGCCACCAGTGATTTTAGCGGTGAGCAGTTCTTC. This codes for CATSDFSGEQFF.

This clonotype was observed at least ten times. This chain links TRBV10-3 with TRBJ2-2; D is uncertain. The germline CDR1 and CDR2 sequences are ENHRY and SYGVKD. V lost 2 bases and J lost 5, with 15 bases in between. The CDR3 contains 16 residues. CDR3 nucleotide sequence: TGTGCCATCAGTGAGGGCTTCAACCGTGGGACCGGGGAGCTGTTTTTT. The encoded protein is CAISEGFNRGTGELFF.

This clonotype showed up many times. The chain couples TRBV7-2 to TRBJ2-1, with D uncertain. This CDR3 spans 14 amino acids. V lost 5 bases, J lost 10 bases, and 18 bases lay in between. Germline lookup yields CDR1 SGHTA and CDR2 FQGNSA. CDR3 residues: CASSPDPTRREQFF. In DNA, the CDR3 is TGTGCCAGCAGCCCGGACCCGACAAGGAGAGAGCAGTTCTTC.

The V and J genes are TRBV4-1 and TRBJ2-7; 7 nucleotides line up with TRBD2. This CDR3 region has 15 residues. Germline CDR1 reads MGHRA; CDR2 reads YSYEKL. Germline trimming cut 0 bases from V and 3 bases from J; bases unmatched to any gene: 5. The CDR3 DNA reads as TGCGCCAGCAGCCAAGAGGCGGAGCGGGGCTACGAGCAGTACTTC. Amino acid sequence: CASSQEAERGYEQYF.

This clonotype has ten or more counts. V is TRBV5-1 and J is TRBJ2-7; maybe TRBD1 (5 bases). V gave up 5 bases and J gave up 4 bases, with 22 bases separating them. The CDR3 is 16 residues long. Germline loops: CDR1 SGHRS, CDR2 YFSETQ. CDR3 residues: CASSFNPQGGGYEQYF. The DNA of the CDR3 is TGCGCCAGCAGTTTCAATCCCCAGGGTGGTGGGTACGAGCAGTACTTC.

In this sample, this clonotype turned up a few times. A much larger clone differs from this one at a single base, so this may be a read error. J is TRBJ2-1 and V is TRBV3-1; no definite D call. Germline V gives CDR1 LGHDT, CDR2 YNNKEL (reference sequence). The CDR3 has 15 residues. CDR3 loop: CANSPRANGWNEQFF. The CDR3 DNA is TGTGCCAACAGCCCCCGGGCCAACGGTTGGAATGAGCAGTTCTTC.

V and J are TRBV5-1 and TRBJ2-1; D possibly corresponds to TRBD2 (6 bases). CDR1 and CDR2 from the germline V gene are SGHRS and YFSETQ. V was shortened by 0 bases and J by 3 bases, with 13 bases between the two germline ends. The CDR3 is 16 residues long. Written as DNA, the CDR3 is TGCGCCAGCAGCTTGGGGGGTAGCGGATTCTACAATGAGCAGTTCTTC. Residues: CASSLGGSGFYNEQFF.